These T cell receptor beta chains were read from a single sample in a study of T cells in Graves' hyperthyroidism and ophthalmopathy. TCRdb passed the multiplex PCR reads through MiXCR, listing each CDR3 protein once. Seen here are hundreds of thousands of distinct CDR3 sequences, under 25% observed once, and the top ten hold 30% to 40%. The sequencing input was blood. These receptors originate from a man in his thirties or forties with Graves' ophthalmopathy. CDR3s include the opening cysteine and the closing phenylalanine or tryptophan. D genes are given only for firm matches. Some rows mark clone size as missing; the rest say once, few, many or name a class of expanded clone.

clone_size,d_call,v_call,j_call,cdr3_aa,cdr3_nt
few,TRBD1,TRBV18,TRBJ2-3,CASSPGQGPHTQYF,TGTGCCAGCTCACCGGGACAGGGACCCCATACGCAGTATTTT
NA,TRBD1,TRBV28,TRBJ2-4,CASSPDRRAKNIQYF,TGTGCCAGCAGCCCGGACAGGCGGGCCAAAAACATTCAGTACTTC
many,TRBD1,TRBV29-1,TRBJ2-7,CSAISRGQGSAYEQYF,TGCAGCGCTATAAGCAGGGGACAGGGATCGGCCTACGAGCAGTACTTC
NA,NA,TRBV7-9,TRBJ2-1,CASSPPAWQGRDNEQFF,TGTGCCAGCAGCCCCCCCGCTTGGCAGGGGCGAGACAATGAGCAGTTCTTC
many,NA,TRBV2,TRBJ1-2,CASSERRGDGYTF,TGTGCCAGCAGTGAAAGAAGGGGCGATGGCTACACCTTC
many,TRBD1,TRBV12-3/TRBV12-4,TRBJ2-7,CASSPGTAYYEQYF,TGTGCCAGCAGTCCCGGGACAGCTTACTACGAGCAGTACTTC
few,TRBD2,TRBV4-1,TRBJ2-7,CASSQSAGETSYEQYF,TGCGCCAGCAGCCAATCCGCGGGAGAGACCTCCTACGAGCAGTACTTC
few,NA,TRBV11-2,TRBJ2-2,CASSPVHGPNTGELFF,TGTGCCAGCAGCCCGGTCCACGGGCCGAACACCGGGGAGCTGTTTTTT
NA,NA,TRBV7-2,TRBJ1-2,CASSDPGPYYGYTF,TGTGCCAGCAGCGACCCGGGGCCTTATTATGGCTACACCTTC
NA,TRBD1,TRBV30,TRBJ1-5,CAWSGGGQGRLGPQHF,TGTGCCTGGAGTGGAGGGGGACAGGGCCGCTTGGGGCCCCAGCATTTT
few,NA,TRBV4-3,TRBJ2-7,CASSQATSVGSYEQYF,TGCGCCAGCAGCCAAGCGACTAGTGTAGGGTCCTACGAGCAGTACTTC
NA,NA,TRBV12-3/TRBV12-4,TRBJ1-2,CASSFLDRASDYTF,TGTGCCAGCAGTTTTTTGGACCGCGCGTCTGACTACACCTTC
many,NA,TRBV14,TRBJ2-1,CASSQVAALHNEQFF,TGTGCCAGCAGCCAAGTAGCGGCCCTTCACAATGAGCAGTTCTTC
many,TRBD2,TRBV6-1,TRBJ2-7,CASSETSGSHEQYF,TGTGCCAGCAGTGAAACTAGCGGGTCCCACGAGCAGTACTTC
few,NA,TRBV6-2/TRBV6-3,TRBJ2-6,CASSFPHRRATGANVLTF,TGTGCCAGCAGTTTCCCTCACCGTAGAGCTACTGGGGCCAACGTCCTGACTTTC
many,TRBD2,TRBV5-1,TRBJ2-3,CASSLATSGRTDTQYF,TGCGCCAGCAGCTTGGCGACTAGCGGGAGAACAGATACGCAGTATTTT
many,TRBD2,TRBV12-3/TRBV12-4,TRBJ2-3,CASSFGGGGSTDTQYF,TGTGCCAGCAGTTTTGGCGGCGGGGGAAGCACAGATACGCAGTATTTT
NA,NA,TRBV19,TRBJ2-2,CASRRLQGNTGELFF,TGTGCCAGTAGAAGACTCCAGGGAAACACCGGGGAGCTGTTTTTT
NA,TRBD2,TRBV29-1,TRBJ2-3,CSVDGGASTDTQYF,TGCAGCGTCGACGGGGGGGCTAGCACAGATACGCAGTATTTT
few,TRBD2,TRBV7-9,TRBJ2-1,CASSSGLAGAPGEQFF,TGTGCCAGCAGCTCCGGACTAGCGGGAGCCCCGGGTGAGCAGTTCTTC
NA,NA,TRBV29-1,TRBJ1-1,CSVEGRANTEAFF,TGCAGCGTTGAAGGTAGGGCTAACACTGAAGCTTTCTTT
NA,NA,TRBV9,TRBJ2-5,CASTEGGSGKETQYF,TGTGCCAGCACCGAGGGTGGTAGCGGAAAAGAGACCCAGTACTTC
NA,NA,TRBV4-3,TRBJ2-5,CASSQAGVGDETQYF,TGCGCCAGCAGCCAAGCGGGAGTCGGGGACGAGACCCAGTACTTC
many,NA,TRBV5-1,TRBJ1-5,CASSLDADHSNQPQHF,TGCGCCAGCAGCTTGGATGCAGATCATAGCAATCAGCCCCAGCATTTT
NA,NA,TRBV19,TRBJ2-2,CASSIPLRWGGAGELFF,TGTGCCAGTAGTATACCCCTCCGCTGGGGAGGCGCCGGGGAGCTGTTTTTT
few,TRBD1,TRBV12-3/TRBV12-4,TRBJ2-3,CASSPRQGKVADTQYF,TGTGCCAGCAGTCCGCGACAGGGTAAAGTAGCAGATACGCAGTATTTT
few,TRBD1,TRBV6-1,TRBJ2-7,CASSARDRGSEQYF,TGTGCCAGCAGTGCCCGGGACAGGGGGAGCGAGCAGTACTTC
few,NA,TRBV5-5,TRBJ1-6,CASSPSNYYNSPLHF,TGTGCCAGCAGCCCGAGCAATTACTACAATTCACCCCTCCACTTT
few,NA,TRBV7-2,TRBJ2-1,CASRRAEGIYNEQFF,TGTGCCAGCAGGAGAGCCGAGGGGATCTACAATGAGCAGTTCTTC
few,TRBD1,TRBV20-1,TRBJ1-2,CSARPGTGNGYTF,TGCAGTGCTAGACCGGGGACAGGAAATGGCTACACCTTC
NA,NA,TRBV7-2,TRBJ2-3,CASSPQGRDTQYF,TGTGCCAGCAGCCCCCAGGGGAGAGATACGCAGTATTTT